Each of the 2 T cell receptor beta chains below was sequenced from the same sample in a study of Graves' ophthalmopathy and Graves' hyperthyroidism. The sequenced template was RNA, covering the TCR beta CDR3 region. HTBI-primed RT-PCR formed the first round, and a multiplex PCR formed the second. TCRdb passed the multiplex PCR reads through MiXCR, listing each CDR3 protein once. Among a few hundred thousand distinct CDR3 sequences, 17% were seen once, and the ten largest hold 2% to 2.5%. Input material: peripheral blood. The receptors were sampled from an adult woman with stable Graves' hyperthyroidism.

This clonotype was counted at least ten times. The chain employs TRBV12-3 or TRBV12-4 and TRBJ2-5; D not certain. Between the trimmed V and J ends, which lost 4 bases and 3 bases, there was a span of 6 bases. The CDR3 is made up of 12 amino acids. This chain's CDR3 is CASSYTKETQYF. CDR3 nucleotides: TGTGCCAGCAGTTACACGAAAGAGACCCAGTACTTC.

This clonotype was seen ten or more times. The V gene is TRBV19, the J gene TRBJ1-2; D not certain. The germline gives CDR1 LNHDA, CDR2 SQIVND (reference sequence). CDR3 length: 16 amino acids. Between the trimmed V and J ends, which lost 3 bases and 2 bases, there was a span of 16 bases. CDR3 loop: CASSMESRPGNYGYTF. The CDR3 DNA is TGTGCCAGTAGTATGGAGAGCAGGCCGGGGAACTATGGCTACACCTTC.